This T cell receptor beta chain appears in the sequencing data of a study of molecular identifiers for immune sequencing clone quantification. A CD8+CD4-CCR7+CD45RA+ gate was used to sort naive CD8 T cells. The CDR3 length is 14 residues. Germline CDR1 is SGHTA and CDR2 is FQGNSA. Trimming cost V 1 base and J 0 bases, with 7 bases left between them. Study results and caveats: With a barcode shared among identical TCR molecules, highly expanded clone sizes could be underestimated. Clones that had above 20 RNA copies took up over 99% of effector molecules but under 1% in naive cells.

Bulk TCR library preparation followed previously described methods with listed TCR primers. Using its own MiXCR run on the PCR reads, TCRdb lists one record per CDR3 protein. The sample carries fewer than 350,000 distinct CDR3 sequences, about 21% recorded once. This clonotype was recorded at least ten times. Antigen unknown. The material sequenced was naive CD8+ T cells from blood, with Jurkat cell RNA spiked in. The subset denotes: FACS-sorted CD8+CD4-CCR7+CD45RA+ naive T cells. V and J are TRBV7-2 and TRBJ2-7; D not certain. The receptor's source is a human donor in good health. Some libraries in this study had Jurkat cell RNA spiked in. The CDR3 is CASSLVRSSYEQYF. CDR3 in DNA: TGTGCCAGCAGCTTAGTGCGGAGCTCCTACGAGCAGTACTTC. Complete variable domain (other parts from reference TRBV7-2 and TRBJ2-7): GAGVSQSPSNKVTEKGKDVELRCDPISGHTALYWYRQSLGQGLEFLIYFQGNSAPDKSGLPSDRFSAERTGGSVSTLTIQRTQQEDSAVYLCASSLVRSSYEQYFGPGTRLTVT.